This T cell receptor beta chain was obtained from a study of cytomegalovirus exposure and HLA in healthy donors (dated by TCRdb to about 2017). Study-level background: An earlier analysis of roughly 500 of the donors reported 276 Gb of sequence data and roughly 120 million unique TCR beta sequences obtained from roughly 180 million T cells. An early release that covered fewer than 800 HLA-typed donors contained 300 to 350 gigabases of sequencing data and 65 million to 100 million unique TCR sequences. Of the roughly 430 genotyped donors, over 65% fell in the genetic ancestry cluster associated with self-reported Caucasian donors. The aim of the study was to test whether cataloging public T cell receptors could identify signatures of past pathogen exposure. Using immunosequencing, the study profiled T cell repertoires from roughly 650 subjects and related those repertoires to cytomegalovirus serostatus. Besides the first cohort of roughly 660 subjects, a separate validation cohort made up of 95 to 150 different subjects was used. To predict cytomegalovirus infection status, the study brought together high-throughput TCR immunosequencing, statistical association of individual TCRs with disease status, and machine learning. In a later analysis, previously published TCR beta repertoires from 666 donors were re-analyzed and high-resolution HLA genotyping was added so that TCR occurrence patterns could be studied. In the later analysis, no new phenotypic data were used to find candidate immune exposures; instead, reliance was placed on TCR beta sequences and their occurrence across donors. To decide whether each TCR beta V gene segment behaved as functional or pseudogenic, an earlier analysis of fewer than 750 of the donors relied on high-throughput TCR beta sequencing. Alongside the repertoire data, information on donor age, sex, ethnicity and CMV serostatus was compiled. A later genetic analysis took genome-wide SNP genotypes for about three fifths of the roughly 700 donors and used that subset as a discovery cohort. Every repertoire in the discovery cohort had been generated on one and the same sequencing platform. HLA typing included class I and class II loci at four-digit resolution. The number of typed donors differed by locus: about 620-630 for A, B, C, DRB1 and DQB1; 500 to 550 for DQA1; some 610 for DPA1; and some 430 for DPB1. About five DR-DQ haplotypes were treated as single units for association and clustering because of strong linkage in the cohort. Among roughly 370 genotyped donors of the cohort, an average of about 240,000 unique TCR beta nucleotide sequences were sequenced per donor, around 20% of them non-productive.

Libraries were constructed by the immunoSEQ multiplex PCR assay. For the multiplex PCR, a mixture combining 60 forward primers for TCR Vbeta segments and 13 reverse primers for TCR Jbeta segments was used. The CDR3 region of rearranged TCR beta genes was amplified from genomic DNA by a multiplex PCR assay. The Illumina HiSeq System was used to sequence the amplified TCR beta libraries as 87-base-pair reads. Processing in the source paper ran as follows. In a later analysis, about 80 million unique TCR beta chains were counted across the roughly 670 repertoires, and around 10 million of these chains were shared by at least two donors. To remove PCR and sequencing errors, raw reads were error-corrected and collapsed into unique sequences using a nearest-neighbor algorithm that merged closely related sequences. To assign V, D and J gene segments, CDR3 sequences were aligned to IMGT reference sequences. Each retained sequence needed at least a six-nucleotide match to both a V gene segment and a J gene segment. Rearrangements were called productive when the CDR3 lacked stop codons and stayed in frame with V and J; all others were non-productive. Following IMGT convention, CDR3 was defined as the stretch from the second conserved V-encoded cysteine up to the conserved J-encoded phenylalanine. The earlier analysis of about 640 of the donors excluded any sequence lacking an unambiguous match to a single V gene segment. In an earlier analysis of a few hundred of the donors, V segments were called functional above 56.7% productive rearrangements and were called segregating when the between-donor standard deviation exceeded 5%. To diagnose cytomegalovirus status from the catalog of TCR beta chain sequences, a statistical classification framework was built. In a later analysis, V and J genes were assigned by comparing TCR nucleotide sequences against IMGT/GENE-DB human TR gene sequences. In a later analysis, CDR3 sequences and most-parsimonious VDJ recombination scenarios were assigned using the TCRdist pipeline. A later analysis defined each TCR beta chain by its CDR3 amino acid sequence plus V-gene family, and excluded reads lacking a unique V-gene family. As a way to deal with suspected cross-contamination and a sequencing artifact, a later analysis dropped hundreds of nucleotide sequences that were highly shared and had low generation probability. A later analysis calculated a clonal expansion index for each public chain from normalized within-repertoire ranks of inferred template counts. In a later analysis, generation probabilities were computed with a VDJ recombination model fitted to out-of-frame rearrangements, and the resulting probabilities were checked against IGoR. A later analysis scored TCR-TCR, TCR-HLA and TCR-CMV co-occurrence with hypergeometric tests, applying a repertoire-size bias correction to TCR pairs. A later analysis estimated false discovery rates by permuting HLA or CMV assignments 20 times. In a later analysis, co-occurring TCRs were grouped with DBSCAN, and TCRdist sequence similarity was added when clustering was performed within HLA-allele-positive subsets. Repertoires with fewer than 30,000 or more than 120,000 public chains, plus five repertoires with anomalous nucleotide sharing, were excluded from co-occurrence clustering. As stored in TCRdb, this immuneACCESS dataset retains in-frame rearrangements with V and J assigned. A fraction of the clones does not appear; measured against another copy, unresolved V genes explain less than half of the discrepancy, and the remainder lacks a known reason. Clone size and the V and J calls come from that table; the DNA yielded D and trimming. Counted in this sample were roughly 150,000 clones; 60% to 80% of them appeared once. Jointly, the top ten make up roughly 4.5% of the sample.

This clone came up a few times. The clone's antigen remains unknown. Base-call qualities are not available, and no considerably larger clone is one nucleotide away. The cohort comprised some 680 healthy bone marrow donors. At the time of sampling, all cohort members were nominally healthy, though unrecorded immune exposures were likely present. The donor was CMV seropositive and was included in the group of 250 to 350 seropositive cohort members. Every donor gave a peripheral blood sample, and the peripheral blood mononuclear cells from that sample were used for TCR beta sequencing. The Qiagen DNeasy Blood Extraction Kit was used to extract genomic DNA from the blood cell samples. The full study reports these points: Most TCR sequences were observed very rarely across donors, whereas some public TCRs were present in many individuals. Only TCR beta chains were sequenced in this cohort, and the absence of alpha or paired-chain data limited detectable features. The classifier was reported to diagnose cytomegalovirus status with high specificity and sensitivity in both the original and validation cohorts. A later analysis found that HLA-associated TCR beta chains were more clonally expanded and had lower generation probabilities than equally common non-associated chains. V-gene and J-gene trimming of TCR beta chains was associated with a missense DCLRE1C variant in a later genetic analysis, and the association was replicated in an independent cohort. Because some donors lacked HLA typing at each locus, the association tests relied only on the typed subset. In a later analysis, the rate of TCR association differed among HLA loci, with DRB1 alleles having the most associated TCRs and HLA-C alleles having the fewest. According to a later analysis, parvovirus B19, influenza, CMV and Epstein-Barr virus appeared linked to several top co-occurrence clusters. Specific HLA alleles were associated with 15,000 to 20,000 TCR beta sequences at a false discovery rate of 0.05 in a later analysis. Roughly uniform sequencing depth across donors was assumed in presence/absence analyses, although this assumption may not hold. According to a later analysis, most CMV-associated TCR beta chains appeared to be HLA-restricted, and the HLA associations seemed to be driven largely by CMV exposure. The study listed 164 TCR beta chains as associated with cytomegalovirus. Correlated functional status among segregating V segments might be attributable to linkage disequilibrium, but an unknown experimental factor could not be ruled out. The authors suggested that the approach could potentially be generalized to other disease states and immunological phenotypes. A few of the identified cytomegalovirus-associated TCR beta chains were confirmed in vitro to be specific for cytomegalovirus antigens. A cluster of highly shared sequence variants was judged likely to be a technical artifact of the sequencing pipeline. Assigning TCR associations to individual alleles was difficult when HLA alleles, especially DR and DQ, strongly co-occurred. Because counts were too low, about 15 rarely observed V segments, including chromosome 9 orphons, were left out of the earlier analysis of 500 to 650 of the donors. In an earlier analysis of 450 to 750 of the donors, most TCR beta V segments appeared in productive rearrangements about 87% or about 30% of the time, broadly matching IMGT annotations. For the cohort, immune exposure information was limited to CMV serostatus. A later genetic analysis reported fewer N-insertions in productive TCRs among donors in an Asian-associated ancestry cluster than the approximately 670-donor mean. A further reported finding was that TCR beta sequences accurately predicted the HLA-A and HLA-B alleles for most subjects in the first cohort.

Sequencing was done on a sample of PBMCs. The sequence was obtained from a man aged 18 to 35 in good health and CMV-seropositive.

The nucleotides read TGTGCCAGTAGTACGACAGGGACAAGCTATAGCAATCAGCCCCAGCATTTT. Translated, this is CASSTTGTSYSNQPQHF. This chain joins TRBV19 to TRBJ1-5; 7 bases in the middle match TRBD1. Compared with germline, V lacks 4 bases and J lacks 0 bases; bases without a gene match: 9. CDR1 and CDR2, looked up from the germline V gene (reference sequence), are LNHDA and SQIVND. Inclusive of the bounding cysteine and phenylalanine, the CDR3 is 17 residues long. Just the 51-base CDR3 DNA is kept, in frame starting at base 1.